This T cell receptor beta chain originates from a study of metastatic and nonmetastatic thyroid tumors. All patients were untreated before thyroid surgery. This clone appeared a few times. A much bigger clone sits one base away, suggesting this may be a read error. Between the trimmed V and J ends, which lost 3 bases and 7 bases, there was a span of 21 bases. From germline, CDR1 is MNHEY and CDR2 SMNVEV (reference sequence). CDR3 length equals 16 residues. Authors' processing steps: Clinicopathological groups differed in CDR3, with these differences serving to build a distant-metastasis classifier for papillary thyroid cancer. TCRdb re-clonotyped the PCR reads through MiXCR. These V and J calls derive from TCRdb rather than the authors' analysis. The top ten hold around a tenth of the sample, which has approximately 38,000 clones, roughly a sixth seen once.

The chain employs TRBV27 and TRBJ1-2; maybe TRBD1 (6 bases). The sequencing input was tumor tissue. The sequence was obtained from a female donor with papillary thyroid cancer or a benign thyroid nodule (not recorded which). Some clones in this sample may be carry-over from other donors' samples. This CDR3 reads CASSFCGGTILGGYTF. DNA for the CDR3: TGTGCCAGCAGTTTTTGCGGGGGCACCATCTTGGGTGGCTACACCTTC.